The rows below give T cell receptor beta chains drawn from one sample of a study of cytomegalovirus exposure and HLA in healthy donors. Repertoires were generated with immunoSEQ multiplex PCR, while TCRdb's copy carries only in-frame clones and drops some. The sample carries about 130,000 clones, roughly 66% recorded once. The sequencing sample was made of PBMCs. These receptor sequences come from a man aged 55 to 70 in good health and CMV-seropositive. The CDR3 runs from the conserved cysteine through the conserved F or W. The order of the fields is J gene, D gene, V gene, clone size, CDR3 protein, CDR3 DNA. D genes are given only for firm matches. The size entry is marked missing in some rows and otherwise reads once, few, many or a size class.

TRBJ1-3	.	TRBV30	.	CACSSSGNTIYF	TGTGCCTGTAGCAGCTCTGGAAACACCATATATTTT
TRBJ2-7	TRBD1	TRBV29-1	few	CSVVDREHYEQYF	TGCAGCGTTGTTGACAGGGAACACTACGAGCAGTACTTC
TRBJ2-3	TRBD2	TRBV4-1	.	CASSPLAGDTDTQYF	TGCGCCAGCAGCCCCTTAGCGGGGGATACAGATACGCAGTATTTT
TRBJ2-3	TRBD2	TRBV5-1	.	CATAGGAADTQYF	TGCGCCACAGCGGGGGGGGCCGCAGATACGCAGTATTTT
TRBJ2-5	TRBD2	TRBV14	.	CASSGKSIAGQETQYF	TGTGCCAGCAGCGGAAAATCTATAGCGGGGCAAGAGACCCAGTACTTC
TRBJ2-1	.	TRBV13	.	CASSYPSEGGNEQFF	TGTGCCAGCAGCTACCCCTCCGAGGGAGGAAATGAGCAGTTCTTC
TRBJ2-7	.	TRBV29-1	.	CSVGQGGSYEQYF	TGCAGCGTTGGGCAGGGCGGCTCCTACGAGCAGTACTTC
TRBJ2-2	TRBD1	TRBV6-5	.	CASSRGLNTGELFF	TGTGCCAGCAGTAGGGGGCTGAACACCGGGGAGCTGTTTTTT
TRBJ2-7	.	TRBV6-4	.	CASSLNWGTWHEQYF	TGTGCCAGCAGCCTTAATTGGGGGACATGGCACGAGCAGTACTTC
TRBJ2-5	TRBD2	TRBV19	.	CASSLGTSGEVGETQYF	TGTGCCAGTAGCCTCGGGACTAGCGGGGAGGTGGGAGAGACCCAGTACTTC
TRBJ2-2	.	TRBV28	.	CAVRGPNTGELFF	TGTGCTGTGCGGGGGCCGAACACCGGGGAGCTGTTTTTT
TRBJ1-5	.	TRBV7-2	.	CASSIKARVYNNQPQHF	TGTGCCAGCTCAATTAAAGCTCGGGTCTATAACAATCAGCCCCAGCATTTT
TRBJ2-1	.	TRBV6-5	.	CASQAASYNEQFF	TGTGCCAGCCAAGCGGCCTCCTACAATGAGCAGTTCTTC
TRBJ2-7	.	TRBV11-2	.	CASSFGGRGSYEQYF	TGTGCCAGCAGCTTCGGGGGAAGGGGCTCCTACGAGCAGTACTTC
TRBJ2-5	.	TRBV2	.	CASYDSQETQYF	TGTGCCAGCTATGACAGCCAAGAGACCCAGTACTTC
TRBJ1-2	.	TRBV27	.	CASSGLTGANYGYTF	TGTGCCAGCAGCGGCTTGACAGGAGCTAACTATGGCTACACCTTC